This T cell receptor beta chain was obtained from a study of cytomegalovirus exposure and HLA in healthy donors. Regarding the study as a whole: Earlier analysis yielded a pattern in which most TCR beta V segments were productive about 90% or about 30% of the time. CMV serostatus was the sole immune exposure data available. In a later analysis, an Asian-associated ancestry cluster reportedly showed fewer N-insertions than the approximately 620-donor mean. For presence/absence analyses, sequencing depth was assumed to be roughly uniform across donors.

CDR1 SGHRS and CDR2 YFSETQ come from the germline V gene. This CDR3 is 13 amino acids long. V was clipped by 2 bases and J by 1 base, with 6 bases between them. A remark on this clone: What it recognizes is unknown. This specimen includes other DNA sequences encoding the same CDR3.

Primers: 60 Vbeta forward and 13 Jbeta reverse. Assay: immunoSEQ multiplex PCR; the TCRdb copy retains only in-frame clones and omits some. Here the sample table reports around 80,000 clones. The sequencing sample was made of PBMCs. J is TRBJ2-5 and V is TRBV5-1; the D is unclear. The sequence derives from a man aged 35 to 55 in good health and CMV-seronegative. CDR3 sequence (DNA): TGCGCCAGCAGCTTTAACACCCAAGAGACCCAGTACTTC. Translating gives CASSFNTQETQYF.